At least ten counts were recorded for the clone carrying this T cell receptor (beta chain). The antigen is unknown. This specimen belongs to a study of T-cell reconstitution after alpha-beta-depleted transplantation in children. Unique molecular identifiers were used in preparing the TCRbeta library. TCRdb reprocessed the PCR reads via MiXCR and lists one record per CDR3 protein. The repertoire holds about 580,000 distinct CDR3 sequences, roughly 24% seen once, with over 12% in the top ten. Germline V gene data show CDR1 as SGHTA and CDR2 as FQGTGA. Trimming removed 4 bases from V and 1 base from J, with 13 bases in between. The CDR3 sequence is 16 residues long. Study findings and constraints: Surviving thymic progenitors and recipient T cells were the source of high TCRbeta diversity at day 60 in some patients. T cells produced anew were the main source of T-cell counts and diversity one year after transplant. There were reportedly several hundred expanded graft clones from which alpha-beta T cells came about two months after transplant.

The chain carries TRBV7-3 and TRBJ2-2; no definite D call. This clonotype was sampled from a boy younger than two who had a stem cell transplant for acute myeloid leukemia, so the T cells may come from the graft donor. The sequencing here drew on PBMCs, mostly from graft donor cells, taken 360 days after TCRalphabeta/CD19-depleted stem cell transplant. The DNA for the CDR3 is TGTGCCAGCAGCTCCCAACTCAGTCTGAACACCGGGGAGCTGTTTTTT. Its protein is CASSSQLSLNTGELFF.